Each of the 25 T cell receptor beta chains below was sequenced from the same sample in a study of T cells in Graves' hyperthyroidism and ophthalmopathy. Amplified TCR beta CDR3 regions derived from RNA transcripts. A first-round RT-PCR of the TCR CDR3 used the HTBI primer set. TCRdb reanalysed the multiplex PCR reads using MiXCR and keeps one entry per CDR3 protein. The table records approximately 690,000 distinct CDR3 sequences, 20% of them present only once. Source material: blood. The receptors were gathered from a man aged 30-40 years with Graves' ophthalmopathy.

The chain recombines TRBV27 with TRBJ2-7; 7 nucleotides match TRBD1. The CDR3 consists of 13 residues. The germline V gene has CDR1 MNHEY and CDR2 SMNVEV (reference sequence). V lost 8 bases and J lost 2; bases outside the gene matches: 6. The CDR3 nucleotides are TGTGCCAGCCAGGAAACAGGGGCCTACGAGCAGTACTTC. Its translation is CASQETGAYEQYF.

The rearrangement uses TRBV6-2 or TRBV6-3 and TRBJ2-2; a weak D match, TRBD1 (6 bases). The CDR3 covers 16 residues. V lost 5 bases and J lost 1, with 14 bases in between. Germline V gene data show CDR1 as MNHEY and CDR2 as SVGEGT. This chain's CDR3 is CASSDPDRMNTGELFF. The CDR3 DNA sequence: TGTGCCAGCAGTGACCCGGACAGAATGAACACCGGGGAGCTGTTTTTT.

V gene TRBV27 combines with J gene TRBJ2-7; D is uncertain. This CDR3 region has 14 residues. V dropped 9 bases and J dropped 3 bases, with 18 bases sitting between them. Germline lookup yields CDR1 MNHEY and CDR2 SMNVEV (reference sequence). The CDR3 DNA sequence: TGTGCCAGAAGGTCCCCCGGGCCCTTCTACGAGCAGTACTTC. Amino acid sequence: CARRSPGPFYEQYF.

The CDR3 loop is CASSLLLRNHEQYF. The CDR3 DNA reads TGTGCCAGCAGCCTCTTATTGCGCAATCACGAGCAGTACTTC. The genes are TRBV13 and TRBJ2-7; D gene unclear. The CDR3 sequence is 14 residues long. V lost 5 bases to trimming and J lost 5 bases, with 16 bases between them. The germline V gene has CDR1 PRHDT and CDR2 FYEKMQ (reference sequence). Supplemented by reference TRBV13 and TRBJ2-7, the full variable domain reads AAGVIQSPRHLIKEKRETATLKCYPIPRHDTVYWYQQGPGQDPQFLISFYEKMQSDKGSIPDRFSAQQFSDYHSELNMSSLELGDSALYFCASSLLLRNHEQYFGPGTRLTVT.

V usage is TRBV12-3 or TRBV12-4 and J usage is TRBJ2-2; D call uncertain. Deletions cut 1 base from V and 3 bases from J, with 6 bases between. The CDR3 has 14 amino acids. The CDR3 here is CASSLVRDTGELFF. The CDR3 DNA sequence: TGTGCCAGCAGTTTAGTACGGGACACCGGGGAGCTGTTTTTT.

This clonotype was recorded a few times. The V and J genes are TRBV4-1 and TRBJ1-4; D not certain. The V end was cut by 0 bases, the J end by 4 bases, with 9 bases between. This CDR3 comprises 15 residues. Germline V gene sequence: CDR1 MGHRA, CDR2 YSYEKL. This CDR3 is CASSQEDAYNEKLFF. The CDR3 DNA reads as TGCGCCAGCAGCCAAGAAGACGCCTATAATGAAAAACTGTTTTTT.

The sample holds a few counts of this clonotype. The chain links TRBV3-1 to TRBJ2-5; 9 bases align to TRBD1. Germline lookup yields CDR1 LGHDT and CDR2 YNNKEL (reference sequence). The CDR3 extends over 14 amino acids. The V gene end was trimmed by 2 bases and the J gene end by 5 bases; junction bases not matched to a gene: 3. In nucleotides, the CDR3 is TGTGCCAGCAGCCAAACAGGGGGCCGGGAGACCCAGTACTTC. It specifies CASSQTGGRETQYF.

The rearrangement links TRBV30 to TRBJ1-1; tentative D call: TRBD1 (5 bases). This CDR3 contains 14 residues. CDR1 is GTSNPN, CDR2 SVGIG, per germline (reference sequence). With 4 bases removed from V and 0 bases from J, the gap between germline ends came to 12 bases. The CDR3 DNA reads as TGTGCCTGGATCAGGGATGAGATGAACACTGAAGCTTTCTTT. Translated, it gives CAWIRDEMNTEAFF.

This chain joins TRBV7-9 and TRBJ2-1; D is unresolved. The CDR3 runs 17 residues. Germline V gene sequence: CDR1 SEHNR, CDR2 FQNEAQ (reference sequence). Trimming stripped 1 base from V and 0 bases from J, with 13 bases between. The CDR3 region is CASSLEWKPLSYNEQFF. CDR3 DNA sequence: TGTGCCAGCAGCTTAGAATGGAAACCGCTCTCCTACAATGAGCAGTTCTTC. Complete variable domain (other parts from reference TRBV7-9 and TRBJ2-1): DTGVSQNPRHKITKRGQNVTFRCDPISEHNRLYWYRQTLGQGPEFLTYFQNEAQLEKSRLLSDRFSAERPKGSFSTLEIQRTEQGDSAMYLCASSLEWKPLSYNEQFFGPGTRLTVL.

This clonotype was picked up many times. The chain joins TRBV28 to TRBJ2-7, with D perhaps TRBD1 (5 bases). CDR3 length: 15 amino acids. Between the trimmed V and J ends, which lost 11 bases and 1 base, there was a span of 21 bases. Germline V CDR1 and CDR2: MDHEN, SYDVKM. As DNA, the CDR3 is TGTGCCGTCTCCGGGCAGGGAATTAGGTCCTACGAGCAGTACTTC. Protein product: CAVSGQGIRSYEQYF.

Concerning this clonotype itself: A read error may account for a junction end that differs from germline. The chain is built from TRBV5-4 and TRBJ2-3; the D is unclear. The CDR3 length is 16 residues. From germline, CDR1 is SGHNT and CDR2 YYREEE (reference sequence). CDR3 nucleotides: TGTGCCAGCAGCTTGGCCGCCGACTGGAGCACAGATATGCAGTATTTT. It is translated as CASSLAADWSTDMQYF.

The gene calls are TRBV15 and TRBJ2-7, with 7 bases fitting TRBD2. This CDR3 comprises 16 residues. Trimming removed 0 bases from V and 1 base from J; junction bases left unmatched: 6. The germline V gene encodes CDR1 LNHNV and CDR2 YYDKDF (reference sequence). DNA of the CDR3: TGTGCCACCAGCAGAGATGGGCTAGCGGAATCCTACGAGCAGTACTTC. This translates into CATSRDGLAESYEQYF.

This clonotype was recorded many times. This chain connects TRBV7-9 to TRBJ1-2, with D possibly matching TRBD1 (6 bases). The length of the CDR3 is 15 residues. Trimming pared 5 bases from V and 8 bases from J, leaving 21 bases between. Germline-derived CDR1 and CDR2 are SEHNR and FQNEAQ (reference sequence). The CDR3 DNA reads TGTGCCAGCAGCGCCGGACCCGCAGGGGTAGGGGGCTACACCTTC. The encoded protein is CASSAGPAGVGGYTF.

This clonotype has only a few counts. Written as DNA, the CDR3 is TGTGCCAGCAGCCAAGGCATGGGGCAACAGCAGAAGTTCTTC. Its translation is CASSQGMGQQQKFF. This chain connects TRBV3-1 to TRBJ2-1; D perhaps matches TRBD1 (5 bases). Looked up from germline, CDR1 is LGHDT and CDR2 is YNNKEL (reference sequence). V was cut by 1 base and J by 14 bases, with 18 bases left in between. This CDR3 is built from 14 residues.

This chain connects TRBV4-1 to TRBJ2-2; 10 bases match TRBD2. This CDR3 comprises 17 residues. CDR1 MGHRA and CDR2 YSYEKL come from the germline V gene. V lost 0 bases to trimming and J lost 6 bases; unmatched junction nucleotides: 7. CDR3 nucleotide sequence: TGCGCCAGCAGCCAAGAGTCCCTAGCGGGAGTCCCCGGGGAGCTGTTTTTT. Protein product: CASSQESLAGVPGELFF.

The CDR3 region is CASRGDHPFQYF. CDR3 DNA sequence: TGTGCCAGCAGGGGGGACCATCCCTTTCAGTACTTC. The chain joins TRBV2 to TRBJ2-4, with D perhaps assigned TRBD1 or TRBD2 (5 bases each). This CDR3 comprises 12 residues. Germline V gene lookup returns CDR1 SNHLY and CDR2 FYNNEI. Trimming shortened V by 6 bases and J by 11 bases, and 14 bases separated the two germline ends.

V gene TRBV15 combines with J gene TRBJ1-4; 12 positions agree with TRBD1. CDR1 is LNHNV and CDR2 is YYDKDF in the germline V gene (reference sequence). With 2 bases clipped from V and 7 bases from J, the junction kept 14 bases outside the gene matches. The CDR3 has 19 residues. The CDR3 region has the DNA TGTGCCACCAGCAGATTGACTTGGGGACAGGGGGCGACGGGTGAAAAACTGTTTTTT. Translation: CATSRLTWGQGATGEKLFF. Variable domain in full (rest from reference TRBV15 and TRBJ1-4): DAMVIQNPRYQVTQFGKPVTLSCSQTLNHNVMYWYQQKSSQAPKLLFHYYDKDFNNEADTPDNFQSRRPNTSFCFLDIRSPGLGDTAMYLCATSRLTWGQGATGEKLFFGSGTQLSVL.

This clonotype was seen repeatedly, ten times or more. The chain has TRBV28 and TRBJ2-1; 8 bases are a match to TRBD1. V shed 2 bases, J shed 1 base, and the junction held 13 bases outside the gene matches. Germline V gene sequence: CDR1 MDHEN, CDR2 SYDVKM. The CDR3 totals 19 residues. As DNA, the CDR3 is TGTGCCAGCAGTTTAATCCCGGGGACAGGTTCGGAGTCCTACAATGAGCAGTTCTTC. Translating it yields CASSLIPGTGSESYNEQFF.

This clonotype was detected ten times or more. This chain joins TRBV28 and TRBJ2-3; 9 bases fit TRBD2. Trimming removed 6 bases from V and 5 bases from J; junction bases left unmatched: 9. The CDR3 consists of 15 residues. Germline V CDR1 and CDR2: MDHEN, SYDVKM. The CDR3 protein is CASRGGVAGEDTQYF. CDR3 sequence (DNA): TGTGCCAGCAGGGGCGGGGTAGCGGGAGAAGATACGCAGTATTTT.

The V gene is TRBV20-1, the J gene TRBJ2-7, with 7 bases that match TRBD1. Germline trimming cut 2 bases from V and 3 bases from J; bases unmatched to any gene: 7. CDR3 length equals 14 residues. Germline V gene lookup returns CDR1 DFQATT and CDR2 SNEGSKA (reference sequence). The CDR3 loop is CSARQTGNGYEQYF. CDR3 nucleotides: TGCAGTGCTAGACAGACAGGGAATGGCTACGAGCAGTACTTC.

With respect to this clonotype: A much more abundant neighbour one base away suggests this may be a read error. The chain has TRBV5-1 and TRBJ1-1, with 7 positions matching TRBD1. The CDR3 extends over 12 amino acids. Looked up from germline, CDR1 is SGHRS and CDR2 is YFSETQ. The CDR3: CAGRDRATEAFF. The CDR3 DNA reads as TGCGCCGGCAGGGACAGAGCCACTGAAGCTTTCTTT.

The sample holds many counts of this clonotype. This chain uses TRBV18 with TRBJ1-1; tentative D call: TRBD1 (5 bases). This CDR3 contains 13 residues. The V gene lost 1 base and the J gene lost 5 bases, with 8 bases spanning the gap. Germline CDR1 and CDR2: KGHSH and LQKENI. Here the CDR3 DNA reads TGTGCCAGCTCACCACAGGAGGGGACTGAAGCTTTCTTT. This sequence encodes CASSPQEGTEAFF.

This clonotype was counted at least ten times. The genes are TRBV30 and TRBJ1-6, with D uncertain. V was clipped by 7 bases and J by 14 bases, with 15 bases between them. Per germline, CDR1 GTSNPN and CDR2 SVGIG (reference sequence). The CDR3 has 11 amino acids. CDR3 nucleotide sequence: TGTGCCTTGGAGGGAAAGGCCACCCTCCACTTT. Translation gives CALEGKATLHF.

This clonotype was seen many times. The V gene is TRBV3-1, the J gene TRBJ1-5; the D is unclear. Germline V gene sequence: CDR1 LGHDT, CDR2 YNNKEL (reference sequence). Trimming shortened V by 1 base and J by 4 bases, and 11 bases separated the two germline ends. CDR3 length: 15 amino acids. The CDR3 reads CASSQAPGGNQPQHF. In DNA form, the CDR3 reads TGTGCCAGCAGCCAAGCCCCTGGAGGGAATCAGCCCCAGCATTTT.

The chain links TRBV7-9 to TRBJ2-1; D is undetermined. The V end lost 1 base, the J end lost 6 bases, and 7 bases lay between the germline ends. Germline CDR1 and CDR2: SEHNR and FQNEAQ (reference sequence). The CDR3 is 13 residues long. CDR3 nucleotide sequence: TGTGCCAGCAGCTTAGTAGATCCCAATGAGCAGTTCTTC. Amino acids: CASSLVDPNEQFF.